Below, one T cell receptor beta chain is given with its context. Its target antigen remains unknown. No base qualities exist here, and no much larger clone lies one base off it. The time point label, as the study defines it: pre-treatment sample, taken before nivolumab and TIL therapy. A phase I trial run at two centers enrolled adults with stage 4 NSCLC between October 2017 and January 2020. Samples were obtained from a single-arm, open-label phase I trial in which tumor-infiltrating lymphocyte therapy with nivolumab was evaluated in advanced non-small cell lung cancer. Blood mononuclear cells from EDTA tubes were separated on a Ficoll gradient and snap-frozen as pellets, and DNA was extracted from the cells using a Qiagen mini-prep kit. TCR beta CDR3 regions were amplified from genomic DNA with the immunoSEQ v3 hsTCRB kit using bias-controlled multiplex PCR. TCR libraries were sequenced on an Illumina NextSeq 500 to 1.5 million to 2.5 million read pairs for survey level or roughly 4.5-6 million for deep level. The authors processed their data as follows. The immunoSEQ Analyzer software assigned V, D and J genes, filtered out non-productive sequences, and reported clonality. Repertoires were compared by productive Simpson clonality and by the Morisita overlap index of productive TRB rearrangements between infused TIL and blood. For each clone in blood, the absolute clonotype count was estimated by multiplying the lymphocyte count by the CD3+ fraction and by the clone's productive frequency. The table comes from immuneACCESS by way of TCRdb, which keeps in-frame sequences with V and J called. Part of the clones is missing from these tables; in studies checked, under half for an unresolved V gene and the rest for unknown reasons. The V and J calls and clone size are taken from that table; D and trimming were inferred from the DNA. This sample holds 57,000 or so clones; roughly 91% were observed only once. Of the sample, 2% to 3% is held by the ten largest clones.

This sample was included in a study of TIL therapy for anti-PD-1-resistant metastatic lung cancer (dated by TCRdb to about 2021). With respect to the entire study: Tumors were harvested prior to any PD-1/PD-L1 blockade, after which nivolumab was administered to patients, and lymphodepletion, expanded TIL infusion and IL-2 were given to patients who progressed. Most of the cohort had lung adenocarcinoma, a handful of tumors were EGFR-mutant and two were ALK-rearranged, and half of the patients were current or former smokers. Tumor and peripheral blood T cell receptor beta sequencing was used to track clonotypes across tumor, expanded TIL product and serial blood samples. Across the cohort, whole-exome sequencing showed a median non-synonymous tumor mutation burden of more than 1.3 mutations per megabase. A median age of around 58 years (range about 35-75) and a median tumor PD-L1 proportion score of 6% were recorded among enrolled patients.

The investigation overall reported the following: The study protocol defined all tumor marker inferences as exploratory. The baseline peripheral repertoire was partially replaced by infused TIL clonotypes, which then decayed over months, and persistence showed no apparent association with response. The cohort was highly selected, including more treatment-naive, never-smoker and oncogene-addicted patients than is typical, which limits generalizability.

The sequences come from blood, collected at baseline. This sequence was found in a person aged 25-85 years with non-small cell lung cancer.

The DNA sequence reads TGTGCCACCAGCAGAGATACGGTGGCCCAAGAGCAGTACTTC. This translates into CATSRDTVAQEQYF. The chain employs TRBV15 and TRBJ2-7, with no confident D gene call. V lost 0 bases and J lost 7 bases; the stretch between them is 13 bases long. CDR1 LNHNV and CDR2 YYDKDF were looked up in the germline V gene (reference sequence). The CDR3 runs 14 amino acids, cysteine and phenylalanine included. This entry keeps only the CDR3 DNA: 42 bases, framed from base 1.